Each of the 26 T cell receptor beta chains below was sequenced from the same sample in a study of blood T cell repertoires in COVID-19 (dated by TCRdb to about 2020). Libraries were built with the immunoSEQ multiplex PCR assay. TCRdb stores this immuneACCESS table with in-frame sequences only. Part of the clones is absent; in the studies checked, under half of the shortfall reflects unresolved V genes, and no reason is known for the rest. Present in this sample are more than 450,000 clones, roughly nine tenths of which were seen just once. The ten most abundant clones make up around 0.64% of the sample. The material sequenced was PBMCs or T cells enriched from blood (not recorded which). The receptor source for this set is a woman aged 18 to 35 who had recovered from COVID-19.

The chain combines TRBV6-6 with TRBJ1-5; 7 bases line up with TRBD1. Losses at the gene ends were 3 bases for V and 2 bases for J; bases not matched to a gene: 7. The CDR3 has 16 residues. Germline V lookup: CDR1 MNHNY, CDR2 SVGAGI (reference sequence). DNA for the CDR3: TGTGCCAGCAGTTATTATCAGGGGGTGCGCAATCAGCCCCAGCATTTT. Its translation is CASSYYQGVRNQPQHF.

This chain uses TRBV5-1 with TRBJ2-2, with 8 bases that match TRBD1. Germline CDR1 SGHRS, CDR2 YFSETQ. Trimming cost V 5 bases and J 5 bases; bases outside gene matches: 8. The CDR3 runs 15 residues. As DNA, the CDR3 is TGCGCCAGCAGTGGTGGACAGGGACGGACCGGGGAGCTGTTTTTT. Its translation is CASSGGQGRTGELFF.

The rearrangement links TRBV19 to TRBJ2-1; tentatively, D is TRBD2 (5 bases). The CDR3 totals 17 residues. V was pared by 2 bases and J by 5 bases, with 19 bases between. Germline CDR1 and CDR2: LNHDA and SQIVND (reference sequence). The CDR3 nucleotides are TGTGCCAGTAGTATATCCCTGGGGAGACTACTCGACAATGAGCAGTTCTTC. Translated: CASSISLGRLLDNEQFF. The full variable domain, rest sourced from reference TRBV19 and TRBJ2-1, is DGGITQSPKYLFRKEGQNVTLSCEQNLNHDAMYWYRQDPGQGLRLIYYSQIVNDFQKGDIAEGYSVSREKKESFPLTVTSAQKNPTAFYLCASSISLGRLLDNEQFFGPGTRLTVL.

This chain connects TRBV18 to TRBJ2-7; maybe TRBD1 (6 bases). This CDR3 region has 13 residues. Germline CDR1 reads KGHSH; CDR2 reads LQKENI. V gave up 3 bases and J gave up 4 bases, with 10 bases separating them. This chain's CDR3 is CASSPLTGYEQYF. In DNA, the CDR3 is TGTGCCAGCTCACCGTTGACAGGTTACGAGCAGTACTTC.

The chain has TRBV28 and TRBJ1-5; no firm D call. V lost 7 bases and J 0 bases, leaving 13 bases between the germline ends. The CDR3 length is 15 residues. The V gene's germline CDR1 is MDHEN and CDR2 SYDVKM. The CDR3, as DNA: TGTGCCAGCACCTACGAGGAGGATAGCAATCAGCCCCAGCATTTT. It specifies CASTYEEDSNQPQHF.

The chain recombines TRBV28 with TRBJ1-6; no clear D gene. The CDR3 has 14 amino acids. The germline V and J ends were trimmed by 2 bases and 6 bases, with 8 bases remaining between them. Per the germline V gene, CDR1 is MDHEN and CDR2 is SYDVKM. Here the CDR3 DNA reads TGTGCCAGCAGTTTACGAGGGTTTAATTCACCCCTCCACTTT. This gives the protein CASSLRGFNSPLHF.

The chain uses TRBV5-6 and TRBJ2-1; D is unresolved. This CDR3 comprises 13 residues. Trimming cost V 1 base and J 3 bases, with 5 bases left between them. Looked up from germline, CDR1 is SGHDT and CDR2 is YYEEEE. The CDR3 loop is CASSLRLYNEQFF. The CDR3 nucleotides are TGTGCCAGCAGCTTGAGACTCTACAATGAGCAGTTCTTC.

In its sample, this clone was seen a few times. The chain has TRBV4-1 and TRBJ1-2; D ambiguous. The CDR3 consists of 14 residues. With 0 bases removed from V and 4 bases from J, the gap between germline ends came to 9 bases. In germline, CDR1 is MGHRA, CDR2 YSYEKL. CDR3 loop: CASSQEEGAYGYTF. CDR3 DNA: TGCGCCAGCAGCCAAGAGGAGGGCGCCTATGGCTACACCTTC.

The rearrangement uses TRBV6-1 and TRBJ2-3, with D maybe TRBD1 (6 bases). This CDR3 region has 14 residues. The germline V gene encodes CDR1 MNHNS and CDR2 SASEGT. V was trimmed by 3 bases and J by 5 bases, leaving 12 bases between them. The chain's CDR3 is CASSEGAQEDTQYF. The CDR3 nucleotides are TGTGCCAGCAGTGAGGGGGCCCAGGAAGATACGCAGTATTTT.

This sequence joins TRBV10-1 and TRBJ2-1; D is possibly TRBD2 (6 bases). CDR3 length: 11 amino acids. V was trimmed by 4 bases and J by 12 bases, leaving 10 bases between them. Germline CDR1 reads WNHNN; CDR2 reads SYGVQD (reference sequence). The chain's CDR3 is CASSGSGRQFF. In DNA, the CDR3 is TGCGCCAGCAGTGGAAGCGGGCGGCAGTTCTTC.

The chain combines TRBV3-1 (or the pseudogene TRBV3-2) with TRBJ1-2; no clear D gene. This CDR3 is built from 14 residues. Germline lookup yields CDR1 LGHDT and CDR2 YNNKEL (reference sequence). The V end lost 0 bases, the J end lost 8 bases, and 13 bases lay between the germline ends. CDR3 loop: CASSQEAGRQGYTF. The CDR3 region has the DNA TGTGCCAGCAGCCAAGAGGCCGGGAGACAAGGCTACACCTTC.

This sequence joins TRBV21-1 and TRBJ2-4; the listed D gene, TRBD1, was not tested against the DNA. TRBV21-1 is a pseudogene segment. The length of the CDR3 is 15 residues. The chain's CDR3 is CASIRARRGVNIQYF. The CDR3 nucleotides read TGTGCCAGCATCCGCGCCCGCAGGGGGGTAAACATTCAGTACTTC.

Comment on this clone: In the same sample, other DNA sequences code for this CDR3. The chain recombines TRBV30 with TRBJ1-1; no reliable D call. This CDR3 is built from 13 residues. V was clipped by 0 bases and J by 4 bases, with 9 bases between them. Germline loops: CDR1 GTSNPN, CDR2 SVGIG (reference sequence). The CDR3 loop is CAWSVLGGTEAFF. The CDR3 nucleotides are TGTGCCTGGAGTGTACTAGGAGGCACTGAAGCTTTCTTT.

This chain joins TRBV11-2 and TRBJ2-3; TRBD2 matches 12 bases. In germline, CDR1 is SGHAT, CDR2 FQNNGV. The CDR3 spans 15 residues. With V trimmed by 5 bases and J by 4 bases, 4 bases remained unmatched. This CDR3 reads CASSLTSGGPDTQYF. Written as DNA, the CDR3 is TGTGCCAGCAGCCTGACTAGCGGGGGCCCAGATACGCAGTATTTT.

The rearrangement uses TRBV5-1 and TRBJ2-1, with D perhaps matching TRBD2 (5 bases). The V end lost 4 bases, the J end lost 4 bases, and 18 bases lay between the germline ends. CDR1 is SGHRS and CDR2 is YFSETQ in the germline V gene. The CDR3 runs 16 residues. CDR3 DNA sequence: TGCGCCAGCAGCCCCTCTCGGCTAGCAGCTTACAATGAGCAGTTCTTC. It yields the protein CASSPSRLAAYNEQFF.

The CDR3 spells CASSLAGGRETQYF. The DNA of the CDR3 is TGTGCCAGCAGCTTAGCGGGGGGAAGGGAGACCCAGTACTTC. This sequence joins TRBV11-2 and TRBJ2-5, with 7 bases lining up with TRBD2. J gave up 5 bases and V 1 base, and 4 bases lay outside the gene matches. Germline V gene data show CDR1 as SGHAT and CDR2 as FQNNGV. The CDR3 length is 14 residues.

The chain uses TRBV10-1 and TRBJ1-5, with D perhaps matching TRBD1 (6 bases). The CDR3 length is 18 residues. From germline, CDR1 is WNHNN and CDR2 SYGVQD (reference sequence). V lost 0 bases and J lost 0, with 15 bases in between. CDR3 loop: CASSESVWGRSSNQPQHF. DNA for the CDR3: TGCGCCAGCAGTGAGTCAGTATGGGGGCGGAGTAGCAATCAGCCCCAGCATTTT.

The chain joins TRBV12-3 or TRBV12-4 to TRBJ1-2; the D gene is possibly TRBD1 (5 bases). This CDR3 comprises 13 residues. Trimming removed 6 bases at V and 7 bases at J, with 15 bases between. The CDR3 here is CASSSRVLGGYTF. CDR3 DNA sequence: TGTGCCAGCAGCTCCAGGGTATTGGGTGGCTACACCTTC.

This clone was found a few times. This rearrangement joins TRBV5-8 to TRBJ1-2, with 7 bases fitting TRBD1. The V gene end was trimmed by 3 bases and the J gene end by 3 bases; junction bases not matched to a gene: 8. The CDR3 totals 15 residues. Germline V CDR1 and CDR2: SGHTS, YDEGEE. CDR3 DNA: TGTGCCAGCAGCTCAGACAGGGACCTGGACTATGGCTACACCTTC. Translating it yields CASSSDRDLDYGYTF.

Here the CDR3 reads CASSPSAGGQYF. CDR3 nucleotide sequence: TGTGCCAGTAGTCCTTCTGCCGGGGGCCAGTACTTC. V usage is TRBV19 and J usage is TRBJ2-5; weak D call: TRBD2 (6 bases). V lost 5 bases to trimming and J lost 10 bases, with 14 bases between them. The CDR3 has 12 residues. From germline, CDR1 is LNHDA and CDR2 SQIVND (reference sequence).

The chain combines TRBV9 with TRBJ2-5, with D perhaps matching TRBD1 (5 bases). V lost 0 bases to trimming and J lost 5 bases, with 8 bases between them. This CDR3 is 13 amino acids long. CDR1 SGDLS and CDR2 YYNGEE come from the germline V gene. The CDR3 bases are TGTGCCAGCAGCGTAGCTAGGGGTGAGACCCAGTACTTC. Translation gives CASSVARGETQYF.

V gene TRBV19 combines with J gene TRBJ1-3; a possible D gene is TRBD1 (6 bases). Germline V gives CDR1 LNHDA, CDR2 SQIVND (reference sequence). The CDR3 is 14 residues long. V was trimmed by 4 bases and J by 4 bases, leaving 11 bases between them. The CDR3 reads CASSKQGYGNTIYF. CDR3 bases: TGTGCCAGTAGTAAGCAGGGGTACGGAAACACCATATATTTT.

This clone has just a few counts. This rearrangement joins TRBV7-2 to TRBJ2-5; 13 nucleotides match TRBD2. The CDR3 extends over 18 amino acids. With V trimmed by 5 bases and J by 5 bases, 14 bases remained unmatched. Germline V CDR1 and CDR2: SGHTA, FQGNSA. In DNA form, the CDR3 reads TGTGCCAGCAGCGCAAGGACTAGCGGGGGCGGTCTCCGGGAGACCCAGTACTTC. Translated, it gives CASSARTSGGGLRETQYF.

The genes are TRBV4-1 and TRBJ1-3; 11 bases are shared with TRBD1. Trimming cost V 2 bases and J 4 bases; bases outside gene matches: 10. Germline V gene sequence: CDR1 MGHRA, CDR2 YSYEKL. The CDR3 length is 18 residues. For the CDR3, the DNA is TGCGCCAGCAGCCAACCGAGGACAGGGGGCGACAAAGGAAACACCATATATTTT. Translated: CASSQPRTGGDKGNTIYF.

The rearrangement links TRBV7-2 to TRBJ1-1, with D possibly being TRBD1 (6 bases). Trimming pared 1 base from V and 7 bases from J, leaving 13 bases between. Looked up from germline, CDR1 is SGHTA and CDR2 is FQGNSA. The CDR3 length is 14 residues. The CDR3 DNA reads TGTGCCAGCAGCTTAGACAGGGTGAGCGGTGAAGCTTTCTTT. Protein sequence: CASSLDRVSGEAFF. The variable domain in full, with the rest retrieved from reference TRBV7-2 and TRBJ1-1, is GAGVSQSPSNKVTEKGKDVELRCDPISGHTALYWYRQSLGQGLEFLIYFQGNSAPDKSGLPSDRFSAERTGGSVSTLTIQRTQQEDSAVYLCASSLDRVSGEAFFGQGTRLTVV.

This clone was found once. J is TRBJ1-3 and V is TRBV21-1; TRBD1 was called by the table and not checked on the DNA. TRBV21-1 is a pseudogene. The CDR3 runs to 14 residues. The CDR3 DNA sequence: TGTGCCAGCAGCAAACCAGGGCTTGGAAACACCATATATTTT. Residues: CASSKPGLGNTIYF.